This T cell receptor (beta chain) was profiled in a study of shared clonotypes between healthy human individuals. Study-wide points: Relative to their counterparts shared across all four donors, non-shared clonotypes exhibited diminished generation probabilities. Sharing across four donors was highest in naive CD4 (around 5%) and lowest in memory CD8 (approximately 0.4%). The researchers took only blood, and tissue repertoires probably look different.

Naive CD8 cells comprised CD45RO-negative, CCR7-positively selected cells, excluding terminally differentiated effector memory CD45RA+ cells. Comment on this clone: Its target is not known.

Over several immunoSEQ plates, each subset's genomic DNA was distributed in even portions. The repertoire was sequenced with immunoSEQ multiplex PCR; TCRdb's copy has only in-frame clones and lacks some. The sample contains millions of clones, approximately 94% of which appear only once. This TCR derives from a man younger than 35 in good health. Sequenced sample: naive CD8+ T cells sorted from blood.

The CDR3 region is CASSLPGLAGRSYNEQFF. CDR3 DNA: TGTGCCAGTAGTCTACCGGGACTAGCGGGGCGTTCCTACAATGAGCAGTTCTTC. V gene TRBV19 combines with J gene TRBJ2-1, with 13 positions matching TRBD2. The CDR3 is 18 residues long. CDR1 and CDR2 (germline): LNHDA, SQIVND (reference sequence). J lost 1 base, V lost 5 bases, and 8 bases had no gene match.